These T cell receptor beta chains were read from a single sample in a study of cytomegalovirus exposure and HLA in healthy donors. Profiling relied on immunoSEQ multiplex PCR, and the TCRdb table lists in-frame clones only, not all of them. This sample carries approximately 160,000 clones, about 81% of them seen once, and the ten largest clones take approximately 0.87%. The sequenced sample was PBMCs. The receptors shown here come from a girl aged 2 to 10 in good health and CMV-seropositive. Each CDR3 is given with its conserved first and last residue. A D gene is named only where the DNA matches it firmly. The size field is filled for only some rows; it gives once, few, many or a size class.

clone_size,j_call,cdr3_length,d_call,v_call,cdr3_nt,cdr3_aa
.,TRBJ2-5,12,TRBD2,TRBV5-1,TGCGCCAGCAGTTTAGCGGGAGAGACCCAGTACTTC,CASSLAGETQYF
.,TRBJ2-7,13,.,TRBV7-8,TGTGCCAGCAGCTTTCGCAGCTCCTACGAGCAGTACTTC,CASSFRSSYEQYF
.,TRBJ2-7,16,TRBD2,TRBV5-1,TGCGCCAGCAGCCTCAGCGGGAGGACTAACTCCTACGAGCAGTACTTC,CASSLSGRTNSYEQYF
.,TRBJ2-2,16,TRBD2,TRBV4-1,TGCGCCAGCAGCCATGGCGGGAGGGCCGGTACCGGGGAGCTGTTTTTT,CASSHGGRAGTGELFF
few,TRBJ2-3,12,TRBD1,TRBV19,TGTGCCAGTTCCGGGACAGGGGATACGCAGTATTTT,CASSGTGDTQYF
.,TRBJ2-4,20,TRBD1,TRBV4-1,TGCGCCAGCAGCCAAGGGGCCCTGGTCAGGGGGCCTTTAGCCAAAAACATTCAGTACTTC,CASSQGALVRGPLAKNIQYF
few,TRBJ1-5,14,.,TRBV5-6,TGTGCCAGCAGCTTGCGGGGGTTCAATCAGCCCCAGCATTTT,CASSLRGFNQPQHF
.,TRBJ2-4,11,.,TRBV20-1,TGCAGTGCTAGGGGGGGAAACATTCAGTACTTC,CSARGGNIQYF
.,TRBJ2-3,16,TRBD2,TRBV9,TGTGCCAGCAGCGTTTCTAGCGGGAGAGGCGCAGATACGCAGTATTTT,CASSVSSGRGADTQYF
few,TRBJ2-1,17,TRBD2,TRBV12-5,TGTGCTAGTGGCCTGACCATGACTAGCGCAACCGACAATGAGCAGTTCTTC,CASGLTMTSATDNEQFF
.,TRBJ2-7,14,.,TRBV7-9,TGTGCCAGCAGCTTAGTGGGGAGGAACTACGAGCAGTACTTC,CASSLVGRNYEQYF
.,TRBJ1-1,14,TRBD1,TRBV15,TGTGCCACCAGCAGTGGCAACAGGGGCACTGAAGCTTTCTTT,CATSSGNRGTEAFF
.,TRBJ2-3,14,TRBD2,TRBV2,TGTGCCCATAGGCGGGGGTGGACGGCAGATACGCAGTATTTT,CAHRRGWTADTQYF
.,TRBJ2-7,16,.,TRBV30,TGTGCCTGGAGTGAATCTGCAGGGTACAGGGCAGACGAGCAGTACTTC,CAWSESAGYRADEQYF
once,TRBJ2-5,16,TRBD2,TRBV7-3,TGTGCCAGCAGCTCTTTAGCGGGAGGGAGATCGGAGACCCAGTACTTC,CASSSLAGGRSETQYF
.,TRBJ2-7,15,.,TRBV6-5,TGTGCCAGCAGTCTAGGGACTCGAACAAGGGGAGAGCAGTACTTC,CASSLGTRTRGEQYF
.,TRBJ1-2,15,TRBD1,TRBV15,TGTGCCACCAGCAGCCACAGGGGGCACGGGTATGGCTACACCTTC,CATSSHRGHGYGYTF
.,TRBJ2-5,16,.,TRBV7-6,TGTGCCAGCAGCTTAAGGAGTACGAGAGGGCAAGAGACCCAGTACTTC,CASSLRSTRGQETQYF
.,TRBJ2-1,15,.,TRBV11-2,TGTGCCAGCAGCTCTTTACGGGACTCATACAATGAGCAGTTCTTC,CASSSLRDSYNEQFF
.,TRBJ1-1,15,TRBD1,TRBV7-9,TGTGCCAGCAGCTTTACCAGGGGGCGGGGCACTGAAGCTTTCTTT,CASSFTRGRGTEAFF
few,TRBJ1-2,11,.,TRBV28,TGTGCCAGCAGGTCGTTCTATGGCTACACCTTC,CASRSFYGYTF
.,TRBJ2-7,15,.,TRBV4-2,TGTGCCAGCAGCCAAGTAGGAGCGCCCCCCTACGAGCAGTACTTC,CASSQVGAPPYEQYF
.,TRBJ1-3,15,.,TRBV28,TGTGCCAGCAGTTTAATGGGGAGCTCTGGAAACACCATATATTTT,CASSLMGSSGNTIYF
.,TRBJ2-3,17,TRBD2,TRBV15,TGTGCCACCAGCAGAGATTTCGCGGGAGGGCCCGCAGATACGCAGTATTTT,CATSRDFAGGPADTQYF
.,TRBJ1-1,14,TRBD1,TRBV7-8,TGTGCCAGCAGCTTCCCAGCGCGGGACAGGCAAGCTTTCTTT,CASSFPARDRQAFF
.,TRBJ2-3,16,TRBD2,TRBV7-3,TGTGCCAGCAGCTTAGAAGCGGGAGGGCCCACAGATACGCAGTATTTT,CASSLEAGGPTDTQYF
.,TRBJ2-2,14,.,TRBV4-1,TGCGCCAGCAGCCAGGCTGTACCCCTCGGGGAGCTGTTTTTT,CASSQAVPLGELFF
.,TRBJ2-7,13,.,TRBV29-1,TGCAGCGTTGTTTCGGGACAAAACTACGAGCAGTACTTC,CSVVSGQNYEQYF
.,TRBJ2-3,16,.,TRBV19,TGTGCCAGTAGTATTTTTGGGGGCCGTAGCACAGATACGCAGTATTTT,CASSIFGGRSTDTQYF
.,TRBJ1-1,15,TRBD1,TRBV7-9,TGTGCCAGCAGCTTTGGGGGGACAGGGTACACTGAAGCTTTCTTT,CASSFGGTGYTEAFF
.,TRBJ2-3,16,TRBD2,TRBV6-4,TGTGCCAGCAGTGTTCACGGGACTAGCGGGACAGATACGCAGTATTTT,CASSVHGTSGTDTQYF
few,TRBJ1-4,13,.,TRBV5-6,TGTGCCAGCAGCTTGGTCATTGATGAAAAACTGTTTTTT,CASSLVIDEKLFF
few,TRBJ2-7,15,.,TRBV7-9,TGTGCCAGCAGCTTAGCGACAGACGCCCAAGACGAGCAGTACTTC,CASSLATDAQDEQYF
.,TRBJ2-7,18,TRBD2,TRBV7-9,TGTGCCAGCAGCTCTTCCCGGCTGGGACTAGCGGAGTCCTACGAGCAGTACTTC,CASSSSRLGLAESYEQYF
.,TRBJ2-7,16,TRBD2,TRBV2,TGTGCCAGCCACAGGGGGGTAGCGGGAGGCTTCTACGAGCAGTACTTC,CASHRGVAGGFYEQYF
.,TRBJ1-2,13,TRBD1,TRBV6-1,TGTGCCAGCAGCACGGACAGGAGGTCTGGCTACACCTTC,CASSTDRRSGYTF
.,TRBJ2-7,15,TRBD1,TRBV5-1,TGCGCCAGCAGCTTGATCGGCAGGGGGCGTAGTGAGCAGTACTTC,CASSLIGRGRSEQYF
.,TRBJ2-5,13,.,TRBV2,TGTGCCAGCACTGGGCAGGGGCAAGAGACCCAGTACTTC,CASTGQGQETQYF
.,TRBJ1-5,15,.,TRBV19,TGTGCCACCTCGGATGGGGGGGGCCGTAATCAGCCCCAGCATTTT,CATSDGGGRNQPQHF
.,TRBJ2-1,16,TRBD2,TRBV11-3,TGTGCCAGCAGCCTAGGGGAGGGAGTGAATGACAATGAGCAGTTCTTC,CASSLGEGVNDNEQFF
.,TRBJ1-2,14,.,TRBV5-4,TGTGCCAGCAGCCCGGGGAGGTCTAACTATGGCTACACCTTC,CASSPGRSNYGYTF
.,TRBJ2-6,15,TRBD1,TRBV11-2,TGTGCCAGTTCCGGGACAGGGGCTGGGGCCAACGTCCTGACTTTC,CASSGTGAGANVLTF
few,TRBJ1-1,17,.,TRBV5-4,TGTGCCAGCAGTCAGGACAGAACCCAAATGAAGAACACTGAAGCTTTCTTT,CASSQDRTQMKNTEAFF
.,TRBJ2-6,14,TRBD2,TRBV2,TGTGCCAGCCACCTAGGGACTAGCCCCAACGTCCTGACTTTC,CASHLGTSPNVLTF
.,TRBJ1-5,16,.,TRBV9,TGTGCCAGCAGCGTTGGGGGGGCAGGGAGCAATCAGCCCCAGCATTTT,CASSVGGAGSNQPQHF
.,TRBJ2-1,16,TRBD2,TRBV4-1,TGCGCCAGCAGCCAAGTTGGCAGCGGGAGCTTCAATGAGCAGTTCTTC,CASSQVGSGSFNEQFF
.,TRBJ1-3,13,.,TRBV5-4,TGTGCCAGCAGTGGGGCCTCTGGAAACACCATATATTTT,CASSGASGNTIYF
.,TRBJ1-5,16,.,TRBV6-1,TGTGCCAGCAGTGAAAGTGGTGGGGGGGGCCCCCAGCCCCAGCATTTT,CASSESGGGGPQPQHF
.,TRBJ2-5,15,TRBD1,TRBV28,TGTGCCAGCAGTTTCCGACGGACAGGCGTGGAGACCCAGTACTTC,CASSFRRTGVETQYF
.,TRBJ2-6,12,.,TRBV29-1,TGCAGCGTCCGGTCTGGGGCCAACGTCCTGACTTTC,CSVRSGANVLTF
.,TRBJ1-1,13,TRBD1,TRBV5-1,TGCGCCAGCCATCGGGACAGGGCCACTGAAGCTTTCTTT,CASHRDRATEAFF
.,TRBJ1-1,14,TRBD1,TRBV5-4,TGTGCCAGCAGTCAGGACAGGTCGAACACTGAAGCTTTCTTT,CASSQDRSNTEAFF
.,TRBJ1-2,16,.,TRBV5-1,TGCGCCAGCAGCTTGGGGAGTGTCAGGGCTGACTATGGCTACACCTTC,CASSLGSVRADYGYTF
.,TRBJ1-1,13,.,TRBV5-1,TGCGCCAGCAGCCTTAGAAGCGGGACTGAAGCTTTCTTT,CASSLRSGTEAFF
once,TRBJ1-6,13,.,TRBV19,TGTGCCAGTAGTATTAATCAGGATTCACCCCTCCACTTT,CASSINQDSPLHF